One sample yielded the 14 T cell receptor beta chains listed below, sequenced in a study of OX40 agonist ivuxolimab in advanced cancers. Clones were sequenced by immunoSEQ multiplex PCR, and TCRdb holds only the in-frame ones, with some missing. Of about 10,000 clones in the sample, 70% to 90% were seen once. Material: CD4+ or CD8+ T cells sorted from blood, obtained in a trial of the OX40 agonist ivuxolimab. The receptors here all came from an adult with an advanced solid tumor such as melanoma, head and neck, liver or kidney cancer.

The chain combines TRBV11-3 with TRBJ1-6; TRBD1 matches at 7 bases. CDR3 length: 16 residues. Germline trimming cut 5 bases from V and 4 bases from J; bases unmatched to any gene: 8. CDR1 and CDR2 from the germline V gene are SGHNT and YENEEA. The CDR3: CASSKTGTVYNSPLHF. In DNA, the CDR3 is TGTGCCAGCAGCAAGACCGGGACAGTTTATAATTCACCCCTCCACTTT.

This clone came up a few times. The rearrangement uses TRBV7-9 and TRBJ2-2, with a possible D match to TRBD1 (5 bases). V lost 3 bases and J 7 bases, leaving 18 bases between the germline ends. Germline lookup yields CDR1 SEHNR and CDR2 FQNEAQ (reference sequence). The CDR3 extends over 16 amino acids. Here the CDR3 reads CASSFLDQGYGGELFF. The CDR3 DNA sequence: TGTGCCAGCAGCTTTTTGGACCAGGGTTATGGCGGGGAGCTGTTTTTT.

The CDR3 coding sequence is TGTGCCAGCAGCTTAACCGGGGGGAACACTGAAGCTTTCTTT. Its translation is CASSLTGGNTEAFF. This chain links TRBV7-3 with TRBJ1-1, with TRBD1 as a possible D gene (5 bases). The V end was cut by 0 bases, the J end by 1 base, with 6 bases between. The CDR3 totals 14 residues. CDR1 and CDR2 from the germline V gene are SGHTA and FQGTGA.

The V gene is TRBV2, the J gene TRBJ1-1; 10 positions agree with TRBD1. There are 15 residues in the CDR3. Trimming took 4 bases from V and 5 from J; bases not matched to a gene: 7. Per the germline V gene, CDR1 is SNHLY and CDR2 is FYNNEI. In DNA, the CDR3 is TGTGCCAGCAGTGTATTTGGGGACAGGGGTACTGAAGCTTTCTTT. Translated: CASSVFGDRGTEAFF.

The gene calls are TRBV29-1 and TRBJ2-2, with D hard to call. The CDR3 extends over 15 amino acids. V dropped 6 bases and J dropped 0 bases, with 14 bases sitting between them. The germline gives CDR1 SQVTM, CDR2 ANQGSEA. In DNA, the CDR3 is TGCAGCGTAGAGCTCAGCTATGCGAACACCGGGGAGCTGTTTTTT. This sequence encodes CSVELSYANTGELFF.

This clone occurred once. This chain links TRBV10-2 with TRBJ1-2; TRBD1 agrees at 11 bases. There are 17 residues in the CDR3. V lost 8 bases and J lost 1; bases outside the gene matches: 12. The germline V gene encodes CDR1 WSHSY and CDR2 SAAADI. The CDR3 DNA follows: TGCGCCAGCCGGGGCCGGGACAGGGGGGACCTTAACTATGGCTACACCTTC. Protein sequence: CASRGRDRGDLNYGYTF.

The gene calls are TRBV19 and TRBJ2-1; D call uncertain. Germline values: CDR1 LNHDA, CDR2 SQIVND (reference sequence). The CDR3 runs 15 residues. The germline V and J ends were trimmed by 1 base and 3 bases, with 10 bases remaining between them. CDR3 coding DNA: TGTGCCAGTAGTATAGCTGGAAACGGCTACAATGAGCAGTTCTTC. It encodes CASSIAGNGYNEQFF.

The rearrangement links TRBV19 to TRBJ2-1; TRBD2 agrees at 11 bases. The germline CDR1 and CDR2 sequences are LNHDA and SQIVND (reference sequence). V trimming: 6 bases; J trimming: 7 bases; junction bases outside the gene matches: 8. This CDR3 is 15 amino acids long. CDR3 region: CASRDSSGGSNEQFF. In nucleotides, the CDR3 is TGTGCCAGTAGGGATTCTAGCGGGGGGTCTAATGAGCAGTTCTTC.

The chain couples TRBV28 to TRBJ2-7, with a weak D call TRBD1 (6 bases). CDR3 size: 15 residues. The V gene lost 2 bases and the J gene lost 9 bases, with 20 bases spanning the gap. Germline V gives CDR1 MDHEN, CDR2 SYDVKM. The CDR3 sequence is CASSLGKTGLSWQYF. The CDR3 DNA reads TGTGCCAGCAGTTTAGGAAAGACAGGTCTCAGCTGGCAGTACTTC.

The chain recombines TRBV5-5 with TRBJ1-1; D remains unclear. Looked up from germline, CDR1 is SGHKS and CDR2 is YYEKEE (reference sequence). The V end lost 0 bases, the J end lost 7 bases, and 10 bases lay between the germline ends. The CDR3 runs 13 residues. DNA for the CDR3: TGTGCCAGCAGCTTGGCCCCAGCGTATGAAGCTTTCTTT. It translates to CASSLAPAYEAFF.

In DNA, the CDR3 is TGTGCCAGCAGCCCTGGGGGAACCACAGATACGCAGTATTTT. This gives the protein CASSPGGTTDTQYF. The V call is TRBV13, the J call TRBJ2-3; D tentatively fits TRBD1 or TRBD2 (5 bases each). The CDR3 length is 14 residues. V dropped 5 bases and J dropped 2 bases, with 11 bases sitting between them. Germline CDR1 PRHDT, CDR2 FYEKMQ (reference sequence).

The chain links TRBV12-2 to TRBJ2-5; the table's D gene call, TRBD2, was not cross checked with the DNA. TRBV12-2 is shown as a pseudogene. This CDR3 region has 16 residues. The CDR3 DNA sequence: TGTGCAAGTCGCTCCAGGACTAGCGGGGGGTTGGAGACCCAGTACTTC. Translated: CASRSRTSGGLETQYF.

In DNA form, the CDR3 reads TGCGCCAGCAGCCAAGGGACCCTATACAATGAGCAGTTCTTC. This translates into CASSQGTLYNEQFF. J is TRBJ2-1 and V is TRBV5-2. TRBV5-2 is marked as a pseudogene. This CDR3 region has 14 residues.

The chain combines TRBV9 with TRBJ2-7; 10 bases map to TRBD1. Germline V gives CDR1 SGDLS, CDR2 YYNGEE. CDR3 length: 13 amino acids. Germline trimming cut 3 bases from V and 6 bases from J; bases unmatched to any gene: 3. The CDR3 region has the DNA TGTGCCAGCAGCGCCGGACAGGGGGGCGAGCAGTACTTC. It specifies CASSAGQGGEQYF.